The 27 T cell receptor beta chains reported below all come from one sample, sequenced in a study of blood T cells in healthy people across ages. A second PCR of roughly 6 to 12 cycles used a sample-barcoded 5' primer and a J-beta primer mix. Each CDR3 protein is one row after TCRdb ran MiXCR on the 5' RACE reads. Altogether 800,000 to 1,000,000 distinct CDR3 sequences are present, roughly 50% being singletons, with the ten largest covering 13%. Material: blood. These receptor sequences come from a young man in good health.

The CDR3 region has the DNA TGCAGTGCTAGAGATCGCAAATCCAATGGCTACACCTTC. It specifies CSARDRKSNGYTF. This rearrangement joins TRBV20-1 to TRBJ1-2; D unclear. The CDR3 consists of 13 residues. The ends were cut back, 0 bases at V and 6 bases at J, with 11 bases in the middle. CDR1 is DFQATT, CDR2 SNEGSKA, per germline (reference sequence).

The gene calls are TRBV4-1 and TRBJ2-6; 9 bases fit TRBD1. The CDR3 consists of 15 residues. With V trimmed by 3 bases and J by 9 bases, 6 bases remained unmatched. Germline V CDR1 and CDR2: MGHRA, YSYEKL. Written as DNA, the CDR3 is TGCGCCAGCAGCCAGGGGACAGGGATACTCAACGTCCTGACTTTC. Residues: CASSQGTGILNVLTF.

The V and J genes are TRBV6-6 and TRBJ1-5; possible D gene TRBD1, 5 bases. Germline V gene sequence: CDR1 MNHNY, CDR2 SVGAGI (reference sequence). The V end was cut by 6 bases, the J end by 0 bases, with 18 bases between. The CDR3 covers 17 residues. Here the CDR3 reads CASSRDQIGASNQPQHF. CDR3 coding DNA: TGTGCCAGCAGCCGCGATCAAATTGGGGCTAGCAATCAGCCCCAGCATTTT.

This clonotype was seen repeatedly, ten times or more. The J gene is TRBJ2-3, the V gene TRBV7-2, with TRBD2 matching over 10 bases. The germline CDR1 and CDR2 sequences are SGHTA and FQGNSA. The CDR3 consists of 18 residues. V lost 1 base and J lost 0; bases outside the gene matches: 7. The CDR3 sequence: CASSLGLAGAPSTDTQYF. Here the CDR3 DNA reads TGTGCCAGCAGCTTAGGCCTAGCGGGGGCCCCTAGCACAGATACGCAGTATTTT.

This clonotype has more than one count but fewer than ten. J is TRBJ2-7 and V is TRBV29-1, with TRBD1 matching 9 bases. In germline, CDR1 is SQVTM, CDR2 ANQGSEA. V lost 7 bases, J lost 0 bases, and 4 bases stayed unmatched. The CDR3 contains 13 residues. The CDR3 DNA follows: TGCAGCGCCCGGGACAGGGACTCCTACGAGCAGTACTTC. Its translation is CSARDRDSYEQYF.

The chain links TRBV6-1 to TRBJ1-2; 8 nucleotides match TRBD1. The J segment lost 8 bases and the V segment lost 1 base, leaving 15 bases of the junction unmatched. The CDR3 has 17 amino acids. Germline CDR1 and CDR2: MNHNS and SASEGT. CDR3 nucleotide sequence: TGTGCCAGCAGTGAAGGTTTCAGACGAGGTGGGGACAGGGGCTACACCTTC. The encoded protein is CASSEGFRRGGDRGYTF.

The sample holds many counts of this clonotype. This chain connects TRBV4-2 to TRBJ2-5; perhaps TRBD1 as D (6 bases). Germline values: CDR1 LGHNA, CDR2 YNFKEQ. The CDR3 runs to 14 residues. V was pared by 1 base and J by 2 bases, with 8 bases between. CDR3 in amino acids: CASSQGTEQETQYF. CDR3 nucleotide sequence: TGTGCCAGCAGCCAAGGGACAGAACAAGAGACCCAGTACTTC.

V gene TRBV7-2 combines with J gene TRBJ2-1; 11 nucleotides line up with TRBD2. Germline CDR1 and CDR2: SGHTA and FQGNSA. The CDR3 sequence is 15 residues long. The V gene end was trimmed by 5 bases and the J gene end by 5 bases; junction bases not matched to a gene: 5. CDR3 sequence (DNA): TGTGCCAGCAGCGCCGGGACTAGCGGAGACAATGAGCAGTTCTTC. Protein sequence: CASSAGTSGDNEQFF.

Here the CDR3 reads CSARRQGTGYTF. The CDR3 nucleotides read TGCAGTGCTAGACGGCAGGGGACAGGCTACACCTTC. The chain uses TRBV20-1 and TRBJ1-2; the D gene is possibly TRBD1 (6 bases). Germline V gives CDR1 DFQATT, CDR2 SNEGSKA (reference sequence). The CDR3 totals 12 residues. V lost 2 bases and J lost 8, with 12 bases in between.

This clonotype has a handful of counts. The J gene is TRBJ2-4, the V gene TRBV4-1; D perhaps matches TRBD1 (6 bases). The germline V and J ends were trimmed by 0 bases and 2 bases, with 20 bases remaining between them. Germline V lookup: CDR1 MGHRA, CDR2 YSYEKL. This CDR3 is built from 19 residues. The CDR3, as DNA: TGCGCCAGCAGCCAAGAAGAAAAAGCGGCAGGGGAATCCAAAAACATTCAGTACTTC. It yields the protein CASSQEEKAAGESKNIQYF.

This clonotype showed up just a few times. J is TRBJ2-4 and V is TRBV7-9; 10 bases line up with TRBD2. Trimming at V came to 2 bases and at J to 4 bases, leaving 5 bases not matched to a gene. This CDR3 has 16 amino acids. Germline V gene lookup returns CDR1 SEHNR and CDR2 FQNEAQ (reference sequence). The CDR3 is CASSLNSGGAKNIQYF. The CDR3 nucleotides are TGTGCCAGCAGCTTAAACAGCGGGGGGGCAAAAAACATTCAGTACTTC.

The chain is built from TRBV12-3 or TRBV12-4 and TRBJ1-2; 7 nucleotides agree with TRBD1. The CDR3 contains 13 residues. Trimming removed 6 bases from V and 2 bases from J; junction bases left unmatched: 3. The CDR3 reads CASREGANYGYTF. In DNA, the CDR3 is TGTGCCAGCAGGGAGGGGGCCAACTATGGCTACACCTTC.

In this sample, this clonotype turned up a few times. V is TRBV20-1 and J is TRBJ1-1; no firm D call. The V and J ends lost 1 base and 0 bases respectively, with 6 bases between them. This CDR3 is 13 amino acids long. Germline V gene data show CDR1 as DFQATT and CDR2 as SNEGSKA (reference sequence). Here the CDR3 DNA reads TGCAGTGCTAGAGGTTCGTTGAACACTGAAGCTTTCTTT. Protein: CSARGSLNTEAFF.

This clonotype was recorded only once. The chain is built from TRBV29-1 and TRBJ2-2; D tentatively fits TRBD1 or TRBD2 (5 bases each). Germline-derived CDR1 and CDR2 are SQVTM and ANQGSEA. The CDR3 totals 12 residues. Trimming removed 4 bases from V and 6 bases from J, with 9 bases in between. As DNA, the CDR3 is TGCAGCGTTGCGAGGGGCCCCGGGGAGCTGTTTTTT. It specifies CSVARGPGELFF.

The chain links TRBV5-1 to TRBJ2-1, with TRBD2 as a possible D gene (5 bases). CDR1 is SGHRS, CDR2 YFSETQ, per germline. The CDR3 contains 15 residues. Trimming took off 0 bases at V and 5 bases at J, with 12 bases between the two ends. CDR3 protein: CASSLVPGTHNEQFF. CDR3 DNA: TGCGCCAGCAGCTTGGTTCCGGGAACCCACAATGAGCAGTTCTTC.

This chain connects TRBV6-5 to TRBJ2-5, with 10 bases aligning to TRBD1. The CDR3 totals 14 residues. V lost 2 bases to trimming and J lost 6 bases; unmatched junction nucleotides: 3. Germline values: CDR1 MNHEY, CDR2 SVGAGI. The CDR3 bases are TGTGCCAGCAGTTACGGACAGGGGGTAAAGACCCAGTACTTC. As protein: CASSYGQGVKTQYF.

The chain couples TRBV6-2 or TRBV6-3 to TRBJ2-7; 9 nucleotides match TRBD1. CDR1 is MNHEY, CDR2 SVGEGT, per germline. There are 13 residues in the CDR3. After removal of 8 bases from V and 6 bases from J, the junction contained 8 bases not matched to a gene. The CDR3 region has the DNA TGTGCCAGCGGAGGGACAGGGTTCCTCGAGCAGTACTTC. This translates into CASGGTGFLEQYF.

The chain employs TRBV13 and TRBJ1-1; D remains unclear. Trimming stripped 6 bases from V and 4 bases from J, with 9 bases between. Germline CDR1 PRHDT, CDR2 FYEKMQ (reference sequence). CDR3 length equals 12 residues. In nucleotides, the CDR3 is TGTGCCAGCAGACGTATACGCACTGAAGCTTTCTTT. Translation: CASRRIRTEAFF.

In this sample, this clonotype turned up once. The CDR3 bases are TGTGCCTGGGAGACAGGGAGATGGGAGACCCAGTACTTC. Amino acid sequence: CAWETGRWETQYF. This sequence joins TRBV30 and TRBJ2-5; 7 nucleotides agree with TRBD1. The germline CDR1 and CDR2 sequences are GTSNPN and SVGIG (reference sequence). Trimming at V came to 5 bases and at J to 5 bases, leaving 8 bases not matched to a gene. There are 13 residues in the CDR3.

The CDR3 loop reads CSAKNDGDSNQPQHF. The CDR3 DNA reads TGCAGCGCCAAGAATGACGGTGATAGCAATCAGCCCCAGCATTTT. J is TRBJ1-5 and V is TRBV29-1; D unresolved. Trimming stripped 7 bases from V and 0 bases from J, with 16 bases between. Germline-derived CDR1 and CDR2 are SQVTM and ANQGSEA. The CDR3 totals 15 residues.

This clonotype has a handful of counts. The chain couples TRBV27 to TRBJ2-4, with D unresolved. Germline V gene data show CDR1 as MNHEY and CDR2 as SMNVEV (reference sequence). This CDR3 comprises 15 residues. V lost 7 bases to trimming and J lost 0 bases, with 13 bases between them. The CDR3 protein is CASMETALAKNIQYF. DNA of the CDR3: TGTGCCAGCATGGAAACAGCCCTAGCCAAAAACATTCAGTACTTC.

This chain links TRBV7-9 with TRBJ1-2; TRBD1 matches 9 bases. This CDR3 comprises 15 residues. The V and J ends lost 6 bases and 6 bases, in that order; junction bases with no gene match: 11. CDR1 is SEHNR, CDR2 FQNEAQ, per germline (reference sequence). The CDR3 DNA follows: TGTGCCAGCAGTACAATAAATACAGGGGGCAATGGCTACACCTTC. Translating it yields CASSTINTGGNGYTF.

The chain carries TRBV9 and TRBJ2-7; D perhaps matches TRBD1 (5 bases). V shed 0 bases and J shed 5 bases, with 9 bases lying between them. The germline CDR1 and CDR2 sequences are SGDLS and YYNGEE. There are 13 residues in the CDR3. The CDR3 region has the DNA TGTGCCAGCAGCGTAGATCCCAGGGACGAGCAGTACTTC. Translation: CASSVDPRDEQYF.

This clonotype was seen a few times. The chain links TRBV10-3 to TRBJ1-2; perhaps TRBD1 as D (5 bases). V was shortened by 3 bases and J by 0 bases, with 17 bases between the two germline ends. Germline V CDR1 and CDR2: ENHRY, SYGVKD. The CDR3 extends over 17 amino acids. Here the CDR3 reads CAISEEADRQTNYGYTF. The DNA of the CDR3 is TGTGCCATCAGTGAAGAAGCTGACCGACAGACTAACTATGGCTACACCTTC.

This chain uses TRBV24-1 with TRBJ1-2, with TRBD1 identical over 8 bases. V lost 5 bases to trimming and J lost 0 bases; unmatched junction nucleotides: 4. Germline lookup yields CDR1 KGHDR and CDR2 SFDVKD. CDR3 length equals 15 residues. The CDR3 region has the DNA TGTGCCACCAGTGGTCAACAGGGGGCTAACTATGGCTACACCTTC. Translation gives CATSGQQGANYGYTF.

Remarks on this clonotype: This may be a read error, as it is one base from a much larger clone. V and J are TRBV6-5 and TRBJ2-1; D perhaps matches TRBD2 (6 bases). The J call could be wrong; TRBJ2-7 is a better fit for the DNA end. CDR3 size: 14 residues. Per the germline V gene, CDR1 is MNHEY and CDR2 is SVGAGI. The CDR3 DNA is TGTGCCAGCAGGCCCCCAAGCGGGCCCTACGAGCAGTACTTC. Encoded protein: CASRPPSGPYEQYF.

This clonotype was seen a single time. The J gene is TRBJ2-6, the V gene TRBV7-2; 7 nucleotides line up with TRBD2. CDR3 length: 15 residues. The trim removed 6 bases at V and 3 bases at J, leaving 5 bases unmatched. From germline, CDR1 is SGHTA and CDR2 FQGNSA. The CDR3 spells CASRGGGVGANVLTF. In DNA form, the CDR3 reads TGTGCCAGCAGAGGTGGGGGGGTTGGGGCCAACGTCCTGACTTTC.